The following is a T cell receptor (beta chain) sequence with its context. These data belong to a study of cytomegalovirus exposure and HLA in healthy donors. This CDR3 has 11 amino acids. The ends were cut back, 4 bases at V and 9 bases at J, with 9 bases in the middle. The germline gives CDR1 MNHEY, CDR2 SMNVEV (reference sequence). PCR was performed using 60 Vbeta and 13 Jbeta primers. Data came from immunoSEQ multiplex PCR; TCRdb stores just in-frame clones and leaves some out. Counted here are 200,000 to 250,000 clones, roughly 82% occurring once; the ten biggest clones make up 5.4%. The rearrangement uses TRBV27 and TRBJ1-1; tentatively, D is TRBD1 (5 bases). This sequence was found in a middle-aged woman in good health and CMV-seropositive. Sequenced: PBMCs. This chain's CDR3 is CASSSTDKAFF. CDR3 DNA sequence: TGTGCCAGCAGTTCGACAGATAAAGCTTTCTTT.